The T cell receptor beta chain under discussion was sequenced for a study of CD8+CD57+ T cells in acquired aplastic anemia. A single count supports this clonotype. The template for TCR beta VDJ and CDR3 sequence profiling was genomic DNA. TCRdb re-derived calls from the reads in MiXCR, one entry per CDR3 protein. The table records around 33,000 distinct CDR3 sequences, about 77% of them present only once. Trimming shortened V by 2 bases and J by 0 bases, and 5 bases separated the two germline ends. Germline V CDR1 and CDR2: MNHNS, SASEGT. There are 15 residues in the CDR3. The sequence was obtained from a human donor in good health, serving as a control. V gene TRBV6-1 combines with J gene TRBJ2-6; no definite D call. Sequencing input: sorted CD4+, CD8+, or CD8+CD57+ T cells (not recorded which) from PBMCs. The CDR3 sequence: CASSETDSGANVLTF. CDR3 DNA: TGTGCCAGCAGTGAAACGGACTCTGGGGCCAACGTCCTGACTTTC.